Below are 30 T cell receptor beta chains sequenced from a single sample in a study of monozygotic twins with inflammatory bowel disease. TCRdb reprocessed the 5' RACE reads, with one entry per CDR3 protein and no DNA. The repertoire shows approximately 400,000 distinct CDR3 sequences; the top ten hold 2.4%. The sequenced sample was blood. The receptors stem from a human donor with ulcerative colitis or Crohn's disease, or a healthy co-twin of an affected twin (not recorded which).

The CDR3 spells CSARGFGDTQYF. The chain joins TRBV20-1 to TRBJ2-3. This CDR3 is 12 amino acids long. Germline CDR1 and CDR2: DFQATT and SNEGSKA (reference sequence).

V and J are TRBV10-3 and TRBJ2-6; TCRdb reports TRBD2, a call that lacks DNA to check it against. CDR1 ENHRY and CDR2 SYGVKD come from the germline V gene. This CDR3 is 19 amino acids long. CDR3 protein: CAISDHNLGPISGANVLTF.

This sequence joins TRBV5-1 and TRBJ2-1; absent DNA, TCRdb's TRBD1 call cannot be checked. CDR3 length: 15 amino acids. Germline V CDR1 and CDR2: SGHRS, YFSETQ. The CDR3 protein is CASSLVTGGFNEQFF.

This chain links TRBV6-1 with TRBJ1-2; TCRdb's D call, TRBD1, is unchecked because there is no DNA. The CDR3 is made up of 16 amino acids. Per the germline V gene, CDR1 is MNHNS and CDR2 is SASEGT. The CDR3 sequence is CASTGGRGQPFYGYTF.

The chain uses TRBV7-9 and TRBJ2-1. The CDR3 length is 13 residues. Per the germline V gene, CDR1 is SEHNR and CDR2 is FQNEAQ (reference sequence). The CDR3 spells CASSLVQYNEQFF. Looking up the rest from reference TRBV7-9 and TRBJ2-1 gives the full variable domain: DTGVSQNPRHKITKRGQNVTFRCDPISEHNRLYWYRQTLGQGPEFLTYFQNEAQLEKSRLLSDRFSAERPKGSFSTLEIQRTEQGDSAMYLCASSLVQYNEQFFGPGTRLTVL.

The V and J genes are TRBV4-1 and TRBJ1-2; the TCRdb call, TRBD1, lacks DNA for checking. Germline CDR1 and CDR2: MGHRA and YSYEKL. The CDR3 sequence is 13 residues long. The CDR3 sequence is CASSPGQGGGYTF.

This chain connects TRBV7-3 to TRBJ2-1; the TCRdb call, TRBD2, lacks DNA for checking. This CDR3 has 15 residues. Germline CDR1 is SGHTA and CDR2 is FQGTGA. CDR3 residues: CASSLMAGGNNEQFF. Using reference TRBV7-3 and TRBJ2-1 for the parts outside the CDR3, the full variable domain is GAGVSQTPSNKVTEKGKYVELRCDPISGHTALYWYRQSLGQGPEFLIYFQGTGAADDSGLPNDRFFAVRPEGSVSTLKIQRTERGDSAVYLCASSLMAGGNNEQFFGPGTRLTVL.

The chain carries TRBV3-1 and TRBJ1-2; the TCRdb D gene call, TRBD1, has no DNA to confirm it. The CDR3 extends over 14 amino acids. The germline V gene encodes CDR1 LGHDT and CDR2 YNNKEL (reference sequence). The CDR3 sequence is CASSPDSVNYGYTF.

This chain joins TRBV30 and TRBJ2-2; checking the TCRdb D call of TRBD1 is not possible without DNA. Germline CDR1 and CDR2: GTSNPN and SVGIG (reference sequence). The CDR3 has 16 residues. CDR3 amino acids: CAWSVRDSFMAGELFF.

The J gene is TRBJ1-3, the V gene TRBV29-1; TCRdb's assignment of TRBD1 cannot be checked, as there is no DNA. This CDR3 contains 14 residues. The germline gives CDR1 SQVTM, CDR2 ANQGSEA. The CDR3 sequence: CSVDREGSGNTIYF. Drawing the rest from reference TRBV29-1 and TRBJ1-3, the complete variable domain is SAVISQKPSRDICQRGTSLTIQCQVDSQVTMMFWYRQQPGQSLTLIATANQGSEATYESGFVIDKFPISRPNLTFSTLTVSNMSPEDSSIYLCSVDREGSGNTIYFGEGSWLTVV.

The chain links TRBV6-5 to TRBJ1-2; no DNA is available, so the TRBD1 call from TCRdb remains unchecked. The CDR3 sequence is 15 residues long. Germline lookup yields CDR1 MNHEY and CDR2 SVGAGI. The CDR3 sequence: CASSYETEANYGYTF.

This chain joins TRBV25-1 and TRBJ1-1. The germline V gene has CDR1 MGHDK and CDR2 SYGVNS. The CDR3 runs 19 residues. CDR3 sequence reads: CASSPPSDWIQGPHTEAFF.

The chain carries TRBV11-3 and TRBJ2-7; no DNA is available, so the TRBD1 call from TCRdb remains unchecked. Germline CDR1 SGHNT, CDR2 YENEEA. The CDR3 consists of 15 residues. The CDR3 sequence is CASSPGPTLFYEQYF.

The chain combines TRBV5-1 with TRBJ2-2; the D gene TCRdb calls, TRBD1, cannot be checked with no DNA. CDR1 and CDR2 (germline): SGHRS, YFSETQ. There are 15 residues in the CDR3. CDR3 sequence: CASSLQGTDTGELFF.

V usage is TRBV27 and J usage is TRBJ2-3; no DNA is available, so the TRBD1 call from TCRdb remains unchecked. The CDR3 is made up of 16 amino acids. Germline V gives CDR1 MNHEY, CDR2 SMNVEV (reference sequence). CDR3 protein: CASSSGWTGSTDTRYF.

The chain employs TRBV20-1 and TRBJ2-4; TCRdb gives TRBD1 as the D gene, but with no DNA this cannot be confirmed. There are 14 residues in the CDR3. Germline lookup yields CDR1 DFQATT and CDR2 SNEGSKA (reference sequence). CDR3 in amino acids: CSAGDTSAKNIQYF.

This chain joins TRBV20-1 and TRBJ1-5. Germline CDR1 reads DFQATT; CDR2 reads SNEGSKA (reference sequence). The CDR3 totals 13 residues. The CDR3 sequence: CSVTDEALQPQHF.

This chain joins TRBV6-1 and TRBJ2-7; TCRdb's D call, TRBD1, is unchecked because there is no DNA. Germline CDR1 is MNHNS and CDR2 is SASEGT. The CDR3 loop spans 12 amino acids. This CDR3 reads CASWDTDYEQYF.

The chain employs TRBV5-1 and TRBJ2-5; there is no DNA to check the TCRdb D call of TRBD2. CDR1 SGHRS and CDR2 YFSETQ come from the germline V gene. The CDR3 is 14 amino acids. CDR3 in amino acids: CASSLMLAEETQYF.

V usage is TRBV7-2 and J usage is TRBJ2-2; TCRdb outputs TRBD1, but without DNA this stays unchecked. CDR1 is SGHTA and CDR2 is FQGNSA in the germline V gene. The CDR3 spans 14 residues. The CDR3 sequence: CASSRDSYTGELFF.

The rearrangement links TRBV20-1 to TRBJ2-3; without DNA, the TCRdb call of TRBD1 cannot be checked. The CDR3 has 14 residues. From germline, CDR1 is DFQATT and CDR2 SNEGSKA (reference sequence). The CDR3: CSARTTNTDTQLYF.

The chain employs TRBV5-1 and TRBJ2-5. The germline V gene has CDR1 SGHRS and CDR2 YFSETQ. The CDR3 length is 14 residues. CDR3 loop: CASSLNTAQGTQYF.

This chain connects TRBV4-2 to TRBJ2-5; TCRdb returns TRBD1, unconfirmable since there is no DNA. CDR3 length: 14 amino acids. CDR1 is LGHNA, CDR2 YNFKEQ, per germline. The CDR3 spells CASSQGGAEETQYF.

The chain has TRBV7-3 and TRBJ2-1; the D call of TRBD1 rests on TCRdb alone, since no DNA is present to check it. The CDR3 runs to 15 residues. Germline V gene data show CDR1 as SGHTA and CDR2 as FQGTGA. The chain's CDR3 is CASSLGPGDYNEQFF.

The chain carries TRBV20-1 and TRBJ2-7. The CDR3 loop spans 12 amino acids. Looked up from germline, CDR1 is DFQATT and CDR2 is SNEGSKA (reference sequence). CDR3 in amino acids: CSASKGPYEQYF.

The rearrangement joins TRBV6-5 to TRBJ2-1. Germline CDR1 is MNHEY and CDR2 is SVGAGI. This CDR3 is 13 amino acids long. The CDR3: CASSYRPNNEQFF.

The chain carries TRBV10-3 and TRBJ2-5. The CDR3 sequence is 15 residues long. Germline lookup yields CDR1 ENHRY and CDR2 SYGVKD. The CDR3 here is CAISESRQQQETQYF.

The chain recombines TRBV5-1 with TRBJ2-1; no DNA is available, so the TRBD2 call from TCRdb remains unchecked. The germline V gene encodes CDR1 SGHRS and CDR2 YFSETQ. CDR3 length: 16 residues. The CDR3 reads CASSLGGGRGTNEQFF.

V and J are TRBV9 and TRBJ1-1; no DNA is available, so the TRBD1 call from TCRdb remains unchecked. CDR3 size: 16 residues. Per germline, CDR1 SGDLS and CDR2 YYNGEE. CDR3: CASSVGGGEMNTEAFF.

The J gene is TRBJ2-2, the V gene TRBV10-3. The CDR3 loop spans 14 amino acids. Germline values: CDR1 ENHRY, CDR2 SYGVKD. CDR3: CAISESLGAGELFF.